The 23 T cell receptor beta chains given below trace back to one sample, sequenced in a study of control samples from healthy donors and cancer patients. Repertoires were generated with immunoSEQ multiplex PCR, while TCRdb's copy carries only in-frame clones and drops some. The table lists 75,000 to 95,000 clones, 85% to 95% of them singletons, with approximately 1.5% in the top ten. Sequencing was carried out using blood. These receptors originate from a woman in her twenties or thirties in good health.

The chain uses TRBV9 and TRBJ1-2; no clear D. Trimming cost V 0 bases and J 4 bases, with 13 bases left between them. The germline CDR1 and CDR2 sequences are SGDLS and YYNGEE. This CDR3 is built from 15 residues. CDR3 sequence: CASSVGESPSYGYTF. The CDR3 region has the DNA TGTGCCAGCAGCGTAGGGGAGAGCCCGAGCTATGGCTACACCTTC.

This chain joins TRBV18 and TRBJ1-2, with TRBD1 identical over 10 bases. The CDR3 length is 14 residues. Losses at the gene ends were 6 bases for V and 7 bases for J; bases not matched to a gene: 8. Germline V gene data show CDR1 as KGHSH and CDR2 as LQKENI. The CDR3 DNA is TGTGCCAGCTCGCAGGGACAGGGGTTAGGTGGCTACACCTTC. Its protein product is CASSQGQGLGGYTF.

The gene calls are TRBV27 and TRBJ1-2; maybe TRBD1 (5 bases). Germline CDR1 reads MNHEY; CDR2 reads SMNVEV (reference sequence). Trimming removed 3 bases from V and 8 bases from J, with 13 bases in between. The CDR3 loop spans 13 amino acids. In nucleotides, the CDR3 is TGTGCCAGCAGTTTGTCAGGGTACCTCGGCTACACCTTC. Translated: CASSLSGYLGYTF.

The chain carries TRBV11-3 and TRBJ2-1; D is ambiguous. The CDR3 runs 14 residues. V was clipped by 5 bases and J by 2 bases, with 10 bases between them. Germline CDR1 is SGHNT and CDR2 is YENEEA. In DNA form, the CDR3 reads TGTGCCAGCAGCCCAAGCCCTACCTACAATGAGCAGTTCTTC. Translated, it gives CASSPSPTYNEQFF.

The chain uses TRBV5-5 and TRBJ2-7; TRBD1 might be the D (5 bases). The CDR3 is 15 residues long. Trimming left V 5 bases short and J 2 bases short, with 17 bases between. Germline CDR1 reads SGHKS; CDR2 reads YYEKEE (reference sequence). The CDR3 here is CASRLYAGSTYEQYF. Written as DNA, the CDR3 is TGTGCCAGCAGGTTGTATGCAGGGTCTACCTACGAGCAGTACTTC.

The chain combines TRBV29-1 with TRBJ2-1; D call uncertain. The V gene lost 4 bases and the J gene lost 6 bases, with 16 bases spanning the gap. Germline CDR1 reads SQVTM; CDR2 reads ANQGSEA. The CDR3 extends over 14 amino acids. The CDR3 DNA reads as TGCAGCGTTGCCAGGTCGGGTGGCGGCAATGAGCAGTTCTTC. This encodes CSVARSGGGNEQFF.

The rearrangement links TRBV4-1 to TRBJ1-2, with TRBD1 as a possible D gene (6 bases). There are 13 residues in the CDR3. CDR1 is MGHRA, CDR2 YSYEKL, per germline. V was pared by 0 bases and J by 9 bases, with 11 bases between. The CDR3 protein is CASSQEPGHSYTF. In nucleotides, the CDR3 is TGCGCCAGCAGCCAAGAACCGGGACACAGCTACACCTTC.

CDR3 in amino acids: CASSGDREHSTDTQYF. CDR3 in DNA: TGTGCCAGCAGTGGGGACAGAGAGCATAGCACAGATACGCAGTATTTT. J is TRBJ2-3 and V is TRBV6-1; 7 nucleotides align to TRBD1. The germline V gene encodes CDR1 MNHNS and CDR2 SASEGT. This CDR3 region has 16 residues. V lost 4 bases to trimming and J lost 0 bases; unmatched junction nucleotides: 7.

V usage is TRBV11-2 and J usage is TRBJ2-7, with D unresolved. This CDR3 region has 12 residues. V lost 3 bases, J lost 5 bases, and 8 bases lay in between. Germline-derived CDR1 and CDR2 are SGHAT and FQNNGV. The DNA of the CDR3 is TGTGCCAGCAGCTTGGACCCTCACGAGCAGTACTTC. This encodes CASSLDPHEQYF.

The chain combines TRBV9 with TRBJ2-5; the D gene is possibly TRBD1 (7 bases). The CDR3 sequence is 17 residues long. V was cut by 0 bases and J by 5 bases, with 20 bases left in between. Germline V gives CDR1 SGDLS, CDR2 YYNGEE. The CDR3 DNA follows: TGTGCCAGCAGCGTAGGCGCCCGGCAGGGGGGATTGGAGACCCAGTACTTC. This encodes CASSVGARQGGLETQYF.

This rearrangement joins TRBV27 to TRBJ2-1; TRBD1 is a possible D gene (6 bases). The V gene's germline CDR1 is MNHEY and CDR2 SMNVEV (reference sequence). Trimming cost V 0 bases and J 5 bases, with 11 bases left between them. CDR3 length: 15 amino acids. For the CDR3, the DNA is TGTGCCAGCAGTTTATCGCGGGCAGGGGACAATGAGCAGTTCTTC. Protein: CASSLSRAGDNEQFF.

The V call is TRBV28, the J call TRBJ2-7, with 10 bases identical to TRBD2. V was pared by 7 bases and J by 2 bases, with 8 bases of the junction left unmatched. Germline-derived CDR1 and CDR2 are MDHEN and SYDVKM. This CDR3 has 15 residues. The CDR3 reads CASKRERGGTYEQYF. CDR3 nucleotides: TGTGCCAGCAAGAGGGAGCGGGGGGGTACCTACGAGCAGTACTTC.

V gene TRBV11-2 combines with J gene TRBJ1-4; D unresolved. From germline, CDR1 is SGHAT and CDR2 FQNNGV. The CDR3 has 13 residues. V was pared by 2 bases and J by 5 bases, with 6 bases between. The CDR3 here is CASSLRSNEKLFF. The CDR3 DNA reads as TGTGCCAGCAGCTTAAGGTCGAATGAAAAACTGTTTTTT.

The V and J genes are TRBV2 and TRBJ2-7, with 8 bases lining up with TRBD2. V trimming: 3 bases; J trimming: 0 bases; junction bases outside the gene matches: 1. CDR1 is SNHLY and CDR2 is FYNNEI in the germline V gene. The CDR3 is 14 residues long. CDR3 protein: CASSDSGISYEQYF. The CDR3 coding sequence is TGTGCCAGCAGTGATAGCGGGATCTCCTACGAGCAGTACTTC.

The CDR3 coding sequence is TGTGCCATCGGCCGGGAGTACGGTCAGCCCCAGCATTTT. This sequence encodes CAIGREYGQPQHF. This chain connects TRBV10-3 to TRBJ1-5, with D uncertain. The V end was cut by 8 bases, the J end by 6 bases, with 14 bases between. The CDR3 has 13 residues. Germline assignment: CDR1 ENHRY and CDR2 SYGVKD.

This chain uses TRBV4-1 with TRBJ1-3; TRBD1 aligns across 8 bases. Trimming cost V 3 bases and J 0 bases; bases outside gene matches: 4. CDR1 MGHRA and CDR2 YSYEKL come from the germline V gene. This CDR3 has 16 residues. In DNA, the CDR3 is TGCGCCAGCAGCCACGACAGGGGCATCTCTGGAAACACCATATATTTT. Translating it yields CASSHDRGISGNTIYF.

V usage is TRBV6-5 and J usage is TRBJ2-7, with D perhaps assigned TRBD1 or TRBD2 (6 bases each). Trimming removed 4 bases at V and 0 bases at J, with 13 bases between. Per the germline V gene, CDR1 is MNHEY and CDR2 is SVGAGI. The CDR3 contains 15 residues. CDR3 sequence: CASSLIGGGSYEQYF. Here the CDR3 DNA reads TGTGCCAGCAGTTTAATAGGAGGGGGCTCCTACGAGCAGTACTTC.

The V and J genes are TRBV6-1 and TRBJ2-2; 15 bases map to TRBD2. The CDR3 spans 17 residues. Germline CDR1 MNHNS, CDR2 SASEGT. V was pared by 4 bases and J by 5 bases, with 5 bases of the junction left unmatched. CDR3 residues: CASSGGTSGRSTGELFF. CDR3 coding DNA: TGTGCCAGCAGTGGCGGGACTAGCGGGAGGAGTACCGGGGAGCTGTTTTTT.

The chain couples TRBV7-9 to TRBJ2-1; 8 bases match TRBD2. Germline CDR1 is SEHNR and CDR2 is FQNEAQ (reference sequence). This CDR3 is built from 14 residues. Trimming removed 7 bases from V and 0 bases from J; junction bases left unmatched: 2. CDR3 nucleotides: TGTGCCAGCAAGCTAGCGGGCTCCTACAATGAGCAGTTCTTC. Encoded protein: CASKLAGSYNEQFF.

The chain has TRBV5-4 and TRBJ2-1; 9 positions match TRBD2. Trimming removed 3 bases from V and 4 bases from J; junction bases left unmatched: 5. The CDR3 runs to 15 residues. Germline V gene data show CDR1 as SGHNT and CDR2 as YYREEE (reference sequence). In DNA form, the CDR3 reads TGTGCCAGCAGCTGGGGGACTAGCTCTTACAATGAGCAGTTCTTC. Residues: CASSWGTSSYNEQFF.

J is TRBJ1-3 and V is TRBV3-1 (or the pseudogene TRBV3-2); D might be TRBD1 (6 bases). Germline CDR1 is LGHDT and CDR2 is YNNKEL (reference sequence). The CDR3 is made up of 15 amino acids. V dropped 6 bases and J dropped 1 base, with 13 bases sitting between them. The CDR3 protein is CASSEGGVSGNTIYF. The CDR3 DNA follows: TGTGCCAGCAGTGAAGGGGGTGTTTCTGGAAACACCATATATTTT.

The chain joins TRBV7-3 to TRBJ1-1; the match to TRBD1 covers 7 bases. The trim removed 4 bases at V and 6 bases at J, leaving 5 bases unmatched. Germline values: CDR1 SGHTA, CDR2 FQGTGA. CDR3 length: 13 residues. The CDR3 region is CASSSRQGSEAFF. In DNA form, the CDR3 reads TGTGCCAGCAGCTCGCGACAGGGATCTGAAGCTTTCTTT.

This clone turned up a few times. The sample contains more than one DNA sequence encoding this CDR3. V usage is TRBV5-1 and J usage is TRBJ1-5, with 8 bases that match TRBD1. Germline V gene sequence: CDR1 SGHRS, CDR2 YFSETQ. V shed 0 bases and J 1 base; nucleotides not matched to a gene: 0. The CDR3 loop spans 15 amino acids. Here the CDR3 DNA reads TGCGCCAGCAGCTTGGGGACAGGGAGCAATCAGCCCCAGCATTTT. The encoded protein is CASSLGTGSNQPQHF.